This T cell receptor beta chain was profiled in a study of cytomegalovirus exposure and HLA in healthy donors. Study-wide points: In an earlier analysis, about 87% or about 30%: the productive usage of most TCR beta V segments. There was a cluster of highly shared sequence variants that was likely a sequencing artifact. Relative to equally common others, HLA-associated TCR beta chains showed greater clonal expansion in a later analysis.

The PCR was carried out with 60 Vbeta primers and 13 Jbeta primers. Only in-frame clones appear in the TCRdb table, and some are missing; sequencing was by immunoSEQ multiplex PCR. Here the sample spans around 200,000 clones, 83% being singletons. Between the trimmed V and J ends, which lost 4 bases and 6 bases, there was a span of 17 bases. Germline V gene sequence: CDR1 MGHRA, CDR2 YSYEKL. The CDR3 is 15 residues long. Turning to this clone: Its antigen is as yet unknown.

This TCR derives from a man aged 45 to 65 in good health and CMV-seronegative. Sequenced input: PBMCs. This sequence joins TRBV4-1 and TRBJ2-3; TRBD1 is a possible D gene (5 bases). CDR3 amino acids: CASSLLPAQGDTQYF. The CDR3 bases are TGCGCCAGCAGCCTCCTCCCGGCGCAGGGCGATACGCAGTATTTT.